This is a list of T cell receptor beta chains from one sample in a study of blood T cell repertoires in COVID-19. The protocol was immunoSEQ multiplex PCR, while the TCRdb copy is restricted to in-frame clones and leaves out a portion. The sample contains around 85,000 clones, approximately 85% of which appear only once. The source material was peripheral blood. These receptors all stem from a middle-aged man with active COVID-19. The CDR3 runs from the conserved cysteine through the conserved F or W. A D gene is named only where the DNA matches it firmly. The size entry is marked missing in some rows and otherwise reads once, few, many or a size class.

abundance: -
v_gene: TRBV9
j_gene: TRBJ2-3
d_gene: -
CDR3aa: CASSVVGDFLTDTQYF
CDR3nt: TGTGCCAGCAGCGTAGTAGGGGACTTCCTCACAGATACGCAGTATTTT

abundance: -
v_gene: TRBV7-2
j_gene: TRBJ2-5
d_gene: TRBD1
CDR3aa: CASSTGGTGGETQYF
CDR3nt: TGTGCCAGCAGCACCGGAGGGACAGGGGGAGAGACCCAGTACTTC

abundance: -
v_gene: TRBV28
j_gene: TRBJ2-7
d_gene: -
CDR3aa: CASSSRPRNTPRDYEQYF
CDR3nt: TGTGCCAGCAGTTCAAGACCGAGAAATACCCCGCGGGACTACGAGCAGTACTTC

abundance: -
v_gene: TRBV4-2
j_gene: TRBJ2-2
d_gene: -
CDR3aa: CASSQDEGDFSNTGELFF
CDR3nt: TGTGCCAGCAGCCAAGATGAAGGCGACTTCTCGAACACCGGGGAGCTGTTTTTT

abundance: -
v_gene: TRBV19
j_gene: TRBJ1-5
d_gene: -
CDR3aa: CASTLQASNQPQHF
CDR3nt: TGTGCCAGTACCTTACAGGCGAGCAATCAGCCCCAGCATTTT

abundance: -
v_gene: TRBV7-3
j_gene: TRBJ1-3
d_gene: TRBD1
CDR3aa: CASSLMGTEGNTIYF
CDR3nt: TGTGCCAGCAGCTTAATGGGGACAGAAGGAAACACCATATATTTT

abundance: -
v_gene: TRBV28
j_gene: TRBJ2-2
d_gene: TRBD2
CDR3aa: CASSLWDSGGTGELFF
CDR3nt: TGTGCCAGCAGTTTATGGGACTCGGGGGGGACCGGGGAGCTGTTTTTT

abundance: -
v_gene: TRBV5-1
j_gene: TRBJ1-4
d_gene: -
CDR3aa: CASSLLGTHDEKLFF
CDR3nt: TGCGCCAGCAGCTTGCTCGGGACACATGATGAAAAACTGTTTTTT

abundance: -
v_gene: TRBV11-3
j_gene: TRBJ2-2
d_gene: TRBD1
CDR3aa: CASSFDRDTGELFF
CDR3nt: TGTGCCAGCAGCTTTGACAGGGACACCGGGGAGCTGTTTTTT

abundance: few
v_gene: TRBV19
j_gene: TRBJ2-1
d_gene: -
CDR3aa: CASSIALLETYNEQFF
CDR3nt: TGTGCCAGTAGTATAGCTCTCTTGGAGACCTACAATGAGCAGTTCTTC

abundance: -
v_gene: TRBV19
j_gene: TRBJ2-6
d_gene: -
CDR3aa: CATRSSGANVLTF
CDR3nt: TGTGCCACTCGTTCCTCTGGGGCCAACGTCCTGACTTTC

abundance: medium-sized
v_gene: TRBV27
j_gene: TRBJ2-5
d_gene: TRBD2
CDR3aa: CASSLGSGGQETQYF
CDR3nt: TGTGCCAGCAGTTTGGGTAGCGGGGGGCAAGAGACCCAGTACTTC

abundance: few
v_gene: TRBV7-6
j_gene: TRBJ2-1
d_gene: TRBD1
CDR3aa: CASSPRQGDSHNEQFF
CDR3nt: TGTGCCAGCAGCCCCCGACAGGGGGACTCGCACAATGAGCAGTTCTTC

abundance: -
v_gene: TRBV28
j_gene: TRBJ1-4
d_gene: -
CDR3aa: CASSFGGANEKLFF
CDR3nt: TGTGCCAGCAGTTTTGGCGGAGCTAATGAAAAACTGTTTTTT

abundance: -
v_gene: TRBV5-1
j_gene: TRBJ2-1
d_gene: TRBD2
CDR3aa: CASSLGLAGGPAEQFF
CDR3nt: TGCGCCAGCAGCTTAGGCCTAGCGGGAGGGCCGGCTGAGCAGTTCTTC

abundance: -
v_gene: TRBV11-2
j_gene: TRBJ2-2
d_gene: TRBD1
CDR3aa: CASSGTAGGTGELFF
CDR3nt: TGTGCCAGCAGCGGGACCGCAGGGGGTACCGGGGAGCTGTTTTTT